Listed below are T cell receptor beta chains from one sample, sequenced in a study of blood T cell repertoires in COVID-19. Profiling relied on immunoSEQ multiplex PCR, and the TCRdb table lists in-frame clones only, not all of them. Of around 180,000 clones in the sample, about 82% were seen once. Sequencing was done on a sample of peripheral blood. These receptors all stem from a man in his sixties or seventies with active or convalescent COVID-19. CDR3s include the opening cysteine and the closing phenylalanine or tryptophan. Fields, in order: CDR3 DNA, CDR3 protein, J gene, clone size, D gene, V gene. D genes are given only for firm matches. Where a row states a size, it is once, few, many or the class of an expanded clone; other rows omit it.

cdr3_nt: TGTGCCAGCAGTTTTCGGGGGTCCAACACCGGGGAGCTGTTTTTT
cdr3_aa: CASSFRGSNTGELFF
j_call: TRBJ2-2
clone_size: -
d_call: -
v_call: TRBV27

cdr3_nt: TGTGCCAGCAGCGAGGGACAGGGATTTGCAAACACCATATATTTT
cdr3_aa: CASSEGQGFANTIYF
j_call: TRBJ1-3
clone_size: -
d_call: TRBD1
v_call: TRBV9

cdr3_nt: TGTGCCAGCACCCGCTCGGGGGGACCCTACGAGCAGTACTTC
cdr3_aa: CASTRSGGPYEQYF
j_call: TRBJ2-7
clone_size: -
d_call: TRBD2
v_call: TRBV7-2

cdr3_nt: TGTGCCAGTAGACCGGGACAGGTCAATCAGCCCCAGCATTTT
cdr3_aa: CASRPGQVNQPQHF
j_call: TRBJ1-5
clone_size: -
d_call: TRBD1
v_call: TRBV19

cdr3_nt: TGCGCCAGCAGCTCCGGACAGGGGAAGGACACTGAAGCTTTCTTT
cdr3_aa: CASSSGQGKDTEAFF
j_call: TRBJ1-1
clone_size: -
d_call: TRBD1
v_call: TRBV5-1

cdr3_nt: TGTGCCTGGAGTGTAGGCGGGTCCTACGAGCAGTACTTC
cdr3_aa: CAWSVGGSYEQYF
j_call: TRBJ2-7
clone_size: -
d_call: -
v_call: TRBV30

cdr3_nt: TGTGCCAGCAGTGACCAGCGGTCGGGGAACACCGGGGAGCTGTTTTTT
cdr3_aa: CASSDQRSGNTGELFF
j_call: TRBJ2-2
clone_size: -
d_call: -
v_call: TRBV6-1

cdr3_nt: TGCGCCAGCAGTGGGGAAACAGGGCGAGCTTTCTTT
cdr3_aa: CASSGETGRAFF
j_call: TRBJ1-1
clone_size: -
d_call: -
v_call: TRBV10-1

cdr3_nt: TGTGCCAGCAGCCATCCCACGGGGCAGGGGATCGAGACCCAGTACTTC
cdr3_aa: CASSHPTGQGIETQYF
j_call: TRBJ2-5
clone_size: -
d_call: -
v_call: TRBV21-1

cdr3_nt: TGTGCCAGCAGCCCGCTTAGCGGGAGGGCGACTGAGCAGTTCTTC
cdr3_aa: CASSPLSGRATEQFF
j_call: TRBJ2-1
clone_size: -
d_call: TRBD2
v_call: TRBV5-4

cdr3_nt: TGTGCCAGCAGACGGACAGGAGAAACTCAGCCCCAGCATTTT
cdr3_aa: CASRRTGETQPQHF
j_call: TRBJ1-5
clone_size: -
d_call: TRBD1
v_call: TRBV28

cdr3_nt: TGTGCCAGCAGCTTAGAATCGGGCACTGAAGCTTTCTTT
cdr3_aa: CASSLESGTEAFF
j_call: TRBJ1-1
clone_size: -
d_call: -
v_call: TRBV11-3

cdr3_nt: TGTGCCAGCAGCCTCAGCCTAGCGGGAGGGGGAGAGACCCAGTACTTC
cdr3_aa: CASSLSLAGGGETQYF
j_call: TRBJ2-5
clone_size: medium-sized
d_call: TRBD2
v_call: TRBV3-1/TRBV3-2

cdr3_nt: TGTGCCAGCTCACCACTATCGACTAGCGGGAATATTGAGCAGTTCTTC
cdr3_aa: CASSPLSTSGNIEQFF
j_call: TRBJ2-1
clone_size: -
d_call: TRBD2
v_call: TRBV18

cdr3_nt: TGTGCCAGCAGTTATGTCCCCGGTTGGGGGGGCTCGGAGACCCAGTACTTC
cdr3_aa: CASSYVPGWGGSETQYF
j_call: TRBJ2-5
clone_size: -
d_call: -
v_call: TRBV6-2/TRBV6-3